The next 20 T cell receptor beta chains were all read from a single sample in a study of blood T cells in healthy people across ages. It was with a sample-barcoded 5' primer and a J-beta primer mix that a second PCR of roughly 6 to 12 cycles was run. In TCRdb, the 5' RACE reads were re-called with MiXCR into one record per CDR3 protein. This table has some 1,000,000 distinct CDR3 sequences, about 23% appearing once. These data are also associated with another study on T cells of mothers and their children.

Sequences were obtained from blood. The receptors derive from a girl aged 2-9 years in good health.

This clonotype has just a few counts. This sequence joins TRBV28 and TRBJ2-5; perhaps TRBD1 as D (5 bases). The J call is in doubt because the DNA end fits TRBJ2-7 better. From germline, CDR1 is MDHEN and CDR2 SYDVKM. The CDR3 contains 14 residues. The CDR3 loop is CASSFQTDPYEQYF. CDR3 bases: TGTGCCAGCAGTTTTCAGACAGATCCCTACGAGCAGTACTTC.

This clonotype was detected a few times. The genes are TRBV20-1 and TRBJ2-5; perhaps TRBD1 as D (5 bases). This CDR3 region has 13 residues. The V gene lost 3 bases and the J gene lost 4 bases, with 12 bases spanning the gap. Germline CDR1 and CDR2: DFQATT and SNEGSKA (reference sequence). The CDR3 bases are TGCAGTGCTAGTTTCCAGGGTGGAGAGACCCAGTACTTC. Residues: CSASFQGGETQYF.

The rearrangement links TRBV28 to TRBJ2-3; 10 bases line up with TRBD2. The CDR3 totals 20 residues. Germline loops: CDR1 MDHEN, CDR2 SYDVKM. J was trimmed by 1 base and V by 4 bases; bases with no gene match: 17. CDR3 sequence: CASSWREGLAGEGGTDTQYF. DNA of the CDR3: TGTGCCAGCAGTTGGCGGGAAGGTCTAGCGGGAGAGGGGGGCACAGATACGCAGTATTTT.

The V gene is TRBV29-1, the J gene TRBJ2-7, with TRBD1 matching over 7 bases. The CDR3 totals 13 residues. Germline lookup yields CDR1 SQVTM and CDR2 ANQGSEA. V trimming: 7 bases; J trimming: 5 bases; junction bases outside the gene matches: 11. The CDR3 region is CSAQTGEINEQYF. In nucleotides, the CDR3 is TGCAGCGCACAAACAGGGGAGATCAACGAGCAGTACTTC.

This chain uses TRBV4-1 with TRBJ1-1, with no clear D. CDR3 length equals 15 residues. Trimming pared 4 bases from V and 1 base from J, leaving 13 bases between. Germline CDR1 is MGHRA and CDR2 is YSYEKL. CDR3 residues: CASSPSTAKNTEAFF. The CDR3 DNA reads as TGCGCCAGCAGCCCCAGCACAGCTAAGAACACTGAAGCTTTCTTT.

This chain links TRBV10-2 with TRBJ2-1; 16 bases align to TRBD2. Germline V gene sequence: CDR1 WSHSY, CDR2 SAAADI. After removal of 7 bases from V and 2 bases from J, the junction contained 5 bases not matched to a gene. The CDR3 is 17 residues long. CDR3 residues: CASMGLAGGDPYNEQFF. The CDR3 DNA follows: TGCGCCAGCATGGGACTAGCGGGAGGGGACCCCTACAATGAGCAGTTCTTC.

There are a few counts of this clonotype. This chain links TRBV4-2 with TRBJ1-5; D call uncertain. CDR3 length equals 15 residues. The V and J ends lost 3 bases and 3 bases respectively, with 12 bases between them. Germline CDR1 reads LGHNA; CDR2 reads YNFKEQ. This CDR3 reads CASSHWPDDNQPQHF. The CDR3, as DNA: TGTGCCAGCAGCCATTGGCCGGATGACAATCAGCCCCAGCATTTT.

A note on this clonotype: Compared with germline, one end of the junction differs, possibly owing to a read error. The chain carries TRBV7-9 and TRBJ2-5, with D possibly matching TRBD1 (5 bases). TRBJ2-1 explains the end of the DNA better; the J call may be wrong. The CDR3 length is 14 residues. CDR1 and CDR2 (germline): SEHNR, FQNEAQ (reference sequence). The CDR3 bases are TGTGCCGGCAGCACCTTGACAGCCGGCAATGAGCAGTTCTTC. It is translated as CAGSTLTAGNEQFF.

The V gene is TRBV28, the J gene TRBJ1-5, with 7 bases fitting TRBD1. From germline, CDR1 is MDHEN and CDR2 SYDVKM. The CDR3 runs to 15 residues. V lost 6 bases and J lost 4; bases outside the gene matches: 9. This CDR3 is CASRRRTGTNQPQHF. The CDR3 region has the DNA TGTGCCAGCAGACGGAGGACAGGCACGAATCAGCCCCAGCATTTT.

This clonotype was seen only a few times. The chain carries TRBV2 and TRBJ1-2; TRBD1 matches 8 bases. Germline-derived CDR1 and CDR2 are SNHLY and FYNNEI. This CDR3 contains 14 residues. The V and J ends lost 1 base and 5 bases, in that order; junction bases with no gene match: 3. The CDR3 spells CASSEGQGSYGYTF. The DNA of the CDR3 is TGTGCCAGCAGTGAAGGACAGGGGTCTTATGGCTACACCTTC.

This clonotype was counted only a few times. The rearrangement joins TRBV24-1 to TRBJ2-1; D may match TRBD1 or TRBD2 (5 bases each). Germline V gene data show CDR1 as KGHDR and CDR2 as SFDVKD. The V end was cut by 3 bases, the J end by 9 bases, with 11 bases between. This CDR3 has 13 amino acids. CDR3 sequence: CATSDLEGSEQFF. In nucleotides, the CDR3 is TGTGCCACCAGTGATCTAGAGGGGAGTGAGCAGTTCTTC.

The CDR3 DNA reads as TGTGCCAGCAGCCCTGAAGCGGGGGGGAACTACGAGCAGTACTTC. This codes for CASSPEAGGNYEQYF. The chain has TRBV7-6 and TRBJ2-7; 10 nucleotides align to TRBD2. Per germline, CDR1 SGHVS and CDR2 FNYEAQ. The CDR3 has 15 residues. The ends lost 5 bases at V and 3 bases at J; junction bases unmatched: 7.

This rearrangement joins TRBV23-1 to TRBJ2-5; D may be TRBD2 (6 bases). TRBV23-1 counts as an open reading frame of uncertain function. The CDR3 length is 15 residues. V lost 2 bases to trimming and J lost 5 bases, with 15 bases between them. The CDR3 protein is CASSQTQLATETQYF. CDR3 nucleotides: TGCGCCAGCAGTCAAACACAACTAGCAACGGAGACCCAGTACTTC.

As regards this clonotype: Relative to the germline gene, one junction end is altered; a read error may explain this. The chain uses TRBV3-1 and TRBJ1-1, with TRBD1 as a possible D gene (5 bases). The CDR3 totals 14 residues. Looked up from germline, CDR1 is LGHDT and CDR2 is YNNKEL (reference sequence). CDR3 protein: CVSSYNRIGTEAFF. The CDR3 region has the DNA TGTGTCAGCAGCTATAACAGGATCGGCACTGAAGCTTTCTTT.

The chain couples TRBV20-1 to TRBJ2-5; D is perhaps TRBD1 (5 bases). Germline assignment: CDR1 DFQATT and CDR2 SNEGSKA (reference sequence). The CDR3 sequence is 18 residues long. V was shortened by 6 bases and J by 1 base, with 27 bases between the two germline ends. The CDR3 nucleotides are TGCAGTGCCCTAAAGTTCCAGCTTGGGGCCCTAATCCAAGAGACCCAGTACTTC. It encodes CSALKFQLGALIQETQYF.

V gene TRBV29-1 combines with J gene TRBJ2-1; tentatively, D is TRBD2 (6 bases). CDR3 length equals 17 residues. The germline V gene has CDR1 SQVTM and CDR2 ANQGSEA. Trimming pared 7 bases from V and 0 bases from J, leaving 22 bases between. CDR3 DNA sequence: TGCAGCGCACTTGATTTAGGAGGGGCGAGCTCCTACAATGAGCAGTTCTTC. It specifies CSALDLGGASSYNEQFF.

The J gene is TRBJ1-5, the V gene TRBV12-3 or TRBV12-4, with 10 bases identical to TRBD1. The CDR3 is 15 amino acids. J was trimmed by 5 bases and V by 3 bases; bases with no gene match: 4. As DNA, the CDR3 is TGTGCCAGCAGTTTTTTCGGACAGGGGGATCAGCCCCAGCATTTT. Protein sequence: CASSFFGQGDQPQHF.

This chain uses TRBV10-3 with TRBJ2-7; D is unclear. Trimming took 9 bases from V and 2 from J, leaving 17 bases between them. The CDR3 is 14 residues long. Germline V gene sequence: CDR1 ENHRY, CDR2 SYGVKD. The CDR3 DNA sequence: TGTGCCATAGGGCCAAGTCTAACGACCTACGAGCAGTACTTC. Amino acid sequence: CAIGPSLTTYEQYF.

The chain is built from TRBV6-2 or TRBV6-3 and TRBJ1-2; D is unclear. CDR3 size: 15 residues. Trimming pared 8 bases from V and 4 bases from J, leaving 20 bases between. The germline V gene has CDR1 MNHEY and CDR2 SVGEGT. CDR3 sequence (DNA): TGTGCCAGCGGAGAGAGGTCCAGGACGCTCTATGGCTACACCTTC. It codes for CASGERSRTLYGYTF.

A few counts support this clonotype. The CDR3 here is CASGRRGPTDTQYF. For the CDR3, the DNA is TGTGCCAGCGGCCGGCGGGGACCCACAGATACGCAGTATTTT. The rearrangement uses TRBV12-3 or TRBV12-4 and TRBJ2-3; D may be TRBD2 (6 bases). The CDR3 covers 14 residues. Trimming removed 8 bases from V and 2 bases from J, with 14 bases in between.